This T cell receptor beta chain was profiled in a study of OX40 agonist ivuxolimab in advanced cancers. Background on the study: Ivuxolimab, which is an agonistic anti-OX40 (CD134) antibody, was administered to the patients. Head and neck, renal cell, melanoma or hepatocellular carcinoma were the cancers that dose-escalation patients had. Partial responses were observed in three patients, of whom one had hepatocellular carcinoma and two had cutaneous melanoma.

Using immunoSEQ multiplex PCR, the repertoire was profiled, and TCRdb retains in-frame clones only, with some absent. The sample has tens of thousands of clones; approximately 89% are singletons. After removal of 1 base from V and 3 bases from J, the junction contained 3 bases not matched to a gene. The CDR3 totals 16 residues. Germline values: CDR1 SGHAT, CDR2 FQNNGV. The sequencing used CD4+ or CD8+ T cells sorted from blood, collected in a trial of the OX40 agonist ivuxolimab. The chain recombines TRBV11-2 with TRBJ2-7; 13 positions match TRBD2. The receptor comes from an adult with an advanced solid tumor such as melanoma, head and neck, liver or kidney cancer. CDR3 sequence: CASSLVGTSGIYEQYF. In nucleotides, the CDR3 is TGTGCCAGCAGCTTAGTTGGGACTAGCGGGATCTACGAGCAGTACTTC.